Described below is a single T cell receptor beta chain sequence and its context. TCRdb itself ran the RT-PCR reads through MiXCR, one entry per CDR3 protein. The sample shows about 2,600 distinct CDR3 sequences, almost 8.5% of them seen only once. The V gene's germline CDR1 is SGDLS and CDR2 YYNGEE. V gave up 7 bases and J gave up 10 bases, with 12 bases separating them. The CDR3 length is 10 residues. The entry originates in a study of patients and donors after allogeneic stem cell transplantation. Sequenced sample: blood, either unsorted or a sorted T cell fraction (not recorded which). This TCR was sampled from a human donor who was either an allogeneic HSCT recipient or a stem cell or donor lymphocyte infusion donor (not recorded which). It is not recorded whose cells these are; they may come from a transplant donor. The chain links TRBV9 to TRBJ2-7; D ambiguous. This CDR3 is CASGELFQYF. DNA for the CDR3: TGTGCCAGCGGTGAATTGTTCCAGTACTTC.